These T cell receptor beta chains were read from a single sample in a study of T cells in Graves' hyperthyroidism and ophthalmopathy. One entry per CDR3 protein results from TCRdb running MiXCR on the multiplex PCR reads. This table has 550,000 to 600,000 distinct CDR3 sequences, around 42% appearing once. The specimen was peripheral blood or thyroid tissue (not recorded which). The receptors shown here come from an adult woman with Graves' disease, either hyperthyroidism or ophthalmopathy (not recorded which). CDR3s include the opening cysteine and the closing phenylalanine or tryptophan. The order of the fields is CDR3 DNA, CDR3 protein, V gene, J gene, clone size, D gene. A D gene is named only where the DNA matches it firmly. Only some rows state a clone size, as once, few, many or a class for expanded clones.

DNA: TGCAGTGCTAGTTGGGGACTAGCGGAGACCCAGTACTTC; CDR3: CSASWGLAETQYF; V: TRBV20-1; J: TRBJ2-5; size: once; D: TRBD2
DNA: TGTGCCAGCAGCCCAGGACTAGCGGGAGGGATAAGAGAGACCCAGTACTTC; CDR3: CASSPGLAGGIRETQYF; V: TRBV7-2; J: TRBJ2-5; size: -; D: TRBD2
DNA: TGTGCCAGCAGCTTGGCTCCAGGACAGGGCGGGAACACTGAAGCTTCCTTT; CDR3: CASSLAPGQGGNTEASF; V: TRBV11-1; J: TRBJ1-1; size: -; D: TRBD1
DNA: TGCGCCAGCAGAGCCATCGGAGGGGACAGGGGATCACCCCTCCACTTT; CDR3: CASRAIGGDRGSPLHF; V: TRBV4-1; J: TRBJ1-6; size: many; D: TRBD1
DNA: TGTGCCACCAGCAGAGAACAGTCGGGATACGAGCAGTACTTC; CDR3: CATSREQSGYEQYF; V: TRBV15; J: TRBJ2-7; size: few; D: -
DNA: TGTGCCAGCAGCGGACAGAGGCTGGGGGAGTACGAGCAGTACTTC; CDR3: CASSGQRLGEYEQYF; V: TRBV13; J: TRBJ2-7; size: -; D: -
DNA: TGTGCCAGCAGAAAAGAAGGGGGTACCGGGGAGCTGTTTTTT; CDR3: CASRKEGGTGELFF; V: TRBV7-2; J: TRBJ2-2; size: once; D: -
DNA: TGCGCCAGCAGCCCGGGAATCGAGGGGCGAGAAAAACTGTTTTTT; CDR3: CASSPGIEGREKLFF; V: TRBV5-1; J: TRBJ1-4; size: many; D: -
DNA: TGTGCTAGTCTTTTGGGAGCGGGGACCCAAGAGACCCAGTACTTC; CDR3: CASLLGAGTQETQYF; V: TRBV6-9; J: TRBJ2-5; size: -; D: TRBD2
DNA: TGCAGCGTTGGCTGGGGTTACGAGCAGTACTTC; CDR3: CSVGWGYEQYF; V: TRBV29-1; J: TRBJ2-7; size: many; D: -
DNA: TGTGCCAGCAGTTTCCGAGCGGGCTGGTCCTACGAGCAGTACTTC; CDR3: CASSFRAGWSYEQYF; V: TRBV6-5; J: TRBJ2-7; size: many; D: -
DNA: TGCGCCAGCAGCCAAGGGACAGCGGACACTGAAGCTTTCTTT; CDR3: CASSQGTADTEAFF; V: TRBV4-1; J: TRBJ1-1; size: many; D: -
DNA: TGTGCCATCAGGGGACAGGTGACTCAGCCCCAGCATTTT; CDR3: CAIRGQVTQPQHF; V: TRBV10-3; J: TRBJ1-5; size: many; D: TRBD1
DNA: TGCAGCGCCCAGGCTAGCGGGAATTACGAGCAGTACTTC; CDR3: CSAQASGNYEQYF; V: TRBV29-1; J: TRBJ2-7; size: -; D: TRBD2
DNA: TGTGCCAGCCGAGTAAGTTCCTCTGGAAACACCATATATTTT; CDR3: CASRVSSSGNTIYF; V: TRBV2; J: TRBJ1-3; size: -; D: -
DNA: TGTGCCAGCACCACGGGGAGGGATACGCAGTATTTT; CDR3: CASTTGRDTQYF; V: TRBV12-3/TRBV12-4; J: TRBJ2-3; size: -; D: -
DNA: TGTGCCAGCAGCGCCGAGACAGGGTCTGGAAACACCATATATTTT; CDR3: CASSAETGSGNTIYF; V: TRBV9; J: TRBJ1-3; size: many; D: TRBD1
DNA: TGCAGTGCTACCAGTACTAGCGGGAGTGCGTCCAATGAGCAGTTCTTC; CDR3: CSATSTSGSASNEQFF; V: TRBV20-1; J: TRBJ2-1; size: -; D: TRBD2
DNA: TGCAGTGCACCGACAGGAGGACAGCCCCAGCAGTACTTC; CDR3: CSAPTGGQPQQYF; V: TRBV20-1; J: TRBJ2-7; size: -; D: -
DNA: TGTGCCAGCAGCTCTAGGGGGCTCGGCACCGGGGAGCTGTTTTTT; CDR3: CASSSRGLGTGELFF; V: TRBV7-3; J: TRBJ2-2; size: many; D: TRBD1
DNA: TGTGCCAGCAGCTCTGACGTCTACGAGCAGTACTTC; CDR3: CASSSDVYEQYF; V: TRBV7-9; J: TRBJ2-7; size: many; D: -
DNA: TGTGCCAGCAGCCGAATAGGGCAGAGGCGCACTGAAGCTTTCTTT; CDR3: CASSRIGQRRTEAFF; V: TRBV7-9; J: TRBJ1-1; size: many; D: -
DNA: TGTGCCAGCAGCTTAGGAGGGGAGGAGACCCAGCATTTT; CDR3: CASSLGGEETQHF; V: TRBV7-2; J: TRBJ1-5; size: -; D: -
DNA: TGTGCCAGCAGTTCGAGGTGGTTGACGGAGACCCAGTACTTC; CDR3: CASSSRWLTETQYF; V: TRBV12-3/TRBV12-4; J: TRBJ2-5; size: -; D: -
DNA: TGTGCCAGCATGATGGGGGGAGAGACCCAGTACTTC; CDR3: CASMMGGETQYF; V: TRBV28; J: TRBJ2-5; size: -; D: -
DNA: TGTGCCACCAGCATTCAGGGTCAGGGCTACGAGCAGTACTTC; CDR3: CATSIQGQGYEQYF; V: TRBV15; J: TRBJ2-7; size: many; D: -
DNA: TGTGCCAGCAGTCGGACGACTAGCGGGAGTCCCGGGGAGCTGTTTTTT; CDR3: CASSRTTSGSPGELFF; V: TRBV12-3/TRBV12-4; J: TRBJ2-2; size: many; D: TRBD2
DNA: TGTGCCAGCAGTGGAGAGGCCAACGTCCTGACTTTC; CDR3: CASSGEANVLTF; V: TRBV2; J: TRBJ2-6; size: -; D: -
DNA: TGTGCCAGCAGCTTCGCCAACACAGGCGGAGGAGACGAAAAACTGTTTTTT; CDR3: CASSFANTGGGDEKLFF; V: TRBV7-9; J: TRBJ1-4; size: -; D: -
DNA: TGTGCCAGCAGAAAACAGGGGGCGGGACAGCCCCAGCATTTT; CDR3: CASRKQGAGQPQHF; V: TRBV10-3; J: TRBJ1-5; size: -; D: TRBD1
DNA: TGCGCCAGCAGCTCCACCGGTGGTTCCTACGAGCAGTACTTC; CDR3: CASSSTGGSYEQYF; V: TRBV5-1; J: TRBJ2-7; size: many; D: -
DNA: TGTGCCAGCAGCTTAGGAGGGTTGAATCAGCCCCAGCATTTT; CDR3: CASSLGGLNQPQHF; V: TRBV5-6; J: TRBJ1-5; size: -; D: -
DNA: TGTGCCAGCAGCCAAGATAGGTCCCCTTGGAGGCCCCAGCATTTT; CDR3: CASSQDRSPWRPQHF; V: TRBV3-1; J: TRBJ1-5; size: few; D: -